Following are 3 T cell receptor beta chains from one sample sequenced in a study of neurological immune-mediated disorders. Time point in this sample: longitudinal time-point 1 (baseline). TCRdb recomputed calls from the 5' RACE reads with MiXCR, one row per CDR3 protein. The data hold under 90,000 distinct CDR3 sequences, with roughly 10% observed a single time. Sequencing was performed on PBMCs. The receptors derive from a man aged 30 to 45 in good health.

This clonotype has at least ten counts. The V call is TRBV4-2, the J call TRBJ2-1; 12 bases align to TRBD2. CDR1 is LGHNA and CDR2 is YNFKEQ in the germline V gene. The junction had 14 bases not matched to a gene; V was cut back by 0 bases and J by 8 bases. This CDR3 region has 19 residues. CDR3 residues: CASSQDTPGRLAGVYEQFF. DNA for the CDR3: TGTGCCAGCAGCCAAGATACTCCCGGTCGACTAGCGGGAGTCTATGAGCAGTTCTTC.

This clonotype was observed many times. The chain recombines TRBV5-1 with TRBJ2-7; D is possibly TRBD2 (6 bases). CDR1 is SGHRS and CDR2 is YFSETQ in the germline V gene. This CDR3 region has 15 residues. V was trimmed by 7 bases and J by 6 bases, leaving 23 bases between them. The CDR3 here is CASSRDAGPGAEQYF. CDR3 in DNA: TGCGCCAGCTCCAGAGACGCGGGACCTGGGGCCGAGCAGTACTTC.

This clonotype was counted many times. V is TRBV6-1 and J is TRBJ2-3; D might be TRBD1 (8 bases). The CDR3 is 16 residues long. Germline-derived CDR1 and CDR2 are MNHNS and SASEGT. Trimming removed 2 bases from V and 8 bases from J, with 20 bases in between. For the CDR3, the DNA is TGTGCCAGCAGTGAACGGGGGGACAGGTTTGGGAGTACGCAGTATTTT. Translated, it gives CASSERGDRFGSTQYF.